These 13 T cell receptor beta chains were all obtained from the same sample, sequenced in a study of follicular helper T cells after annual influenza vaccination. Time point of the sample: 2015-2016 season, 7 days after influenza vaccination. Sequencing was performed with immunoSEQ multiplex PCR; in TCRdb, only in-frame clones are kept and a portion is missing. Of some 7,000 clones detected, about 85% appear once; the ten largest clones hold approximately 0.6%. The sequences come from CXCR5- memory CD4+ T cells sorted from blood, collected 7 days after influenza vaccination. Receptors were obtained from an adult who received the influenza vaccine.

The chain employs TRBV6-1 and TRBJ2-2, with 8 bases lining up with TRBD1. V lost 7 bases, J lost 5 bases, and 6 bases stayed unmatched. The CDR3 loop spans 14 amino acids. Germline V gene sequence: CDR1 MNHNS, CDR2 SASEGT. The CDR3 here is CASKRDRQTGELFF. The DNA of the CDR3 is TGTGCCAGCAAACGGGACAGGCAGACCGGGGAGCTGTTTTTT.

This rearrangement joins TRBV29-1 to TRBJ1-5, with unresolved D. Trimming pared 7 bases from V and 4 bases from J, leaving 5 bases between. In germline, CDR1 is SQVTM, CDR2 ANQGSEA. The CDR3 is 10 amino acids. CDR3 residues: CSAINQPQHF. The CDR3 coding sequence is TGCAGCGCTATAAATCAGCCCCAGCATTTT.

The chain employs TRBV30 and TRBJ1-4; no reliable D call. In germline, CDR1 is GTSNPN, CDR2 SVGIG (reference sequence). This CDR3 spans 13 amino acids. V was clipped by 5 bases and J by 0 bases, with 7 bases between them. CDR3 sequence: CAWARSTNEKLFF. The CDR3 nucleotides are TGTGCCTGGGCGAGATCAACTAATGAAAAACTGTTTTTT.

This clone was picked up one time. The rearrangement links TRBV7-2 to TRBJ2-2; the D gene is possibly TRBD2 (6 bases). This CDR3 contains 16 residues. V lost 5 bases and J lost 0, with 13 bases in between. Germline-derived CDR1 and CDR2 are SGHTA and FQGNSA. The CDR3 coding sequence is TGTGCCAGCAGCCCGGGCGGGAACGCGAACACCGGGGAGCTGTTTTTT. It yields the protein CASSPGGNANTGELFF.

This chain links TRBV11-2 with TRBJ2-5; D is perhaps TRBD1 or TRBD2 (5 bases each). V lost 3 bases to trimming and J lost 0 bases, with 8 bases between them. This CDR3 has 14 residues. Germline V gene data show CDR1 as SGHAT and CDR2 as FQNNGV. The chain's CDR3 is CASSLPGHQETQYF. The CDR3 nucleotides are TGTGCCAGCAGCTTGCCGGGACACCAAGAGACCCAGTACTTC.

The rearrangement links TRBV13 to TRBJ2-2; TRBD2 matches at 7 bases. CDR3 length: 16 amino acids. From germline, CDR1 is PRHDT and CDR2 FYEKMQ (reference sequence). The trim removed 2 bases at V and 2 bases at J, leaving 5 bases unmatched. DNA for the CDR3: TGTGCCAGCAGCTTAAAACTAGCGACTAACACCGGGGAGCTGTTTTTT. Translation: CASSLKLATNTGELFF.

The V and J genes are TRBV2 and TRBJ2-1; 11 nucleotides line up with TRBD2. The CDR3 totals 14 residues. With 6 bases clipped from V and 7 bases from J, the junction kept 5 bases outside the gene matches. From germline, CDR1 is SNHLY and CDR2 FYNNEI. In DNA form, the CDR3 reads TGTGCCAGCAGCGAACTAGCGGGAGTTAATGAGCAGTTCTTC. It encodes CASSELAGVNEQFF.

The CDR3 coding sequence is TGTGCCAGCAGCTTGGGGAGCGGGAGGGTCGCCGGGGAGCTGTTTTTT. The encoded protein is CASSLGSGRVAGELFF. The chain links TRBV5-5 to TRBJ2-2; TRBD2 matches 10 bases. Germline V gene lookup returns CDR1 SGHKS and CDR2 YYEKEE (reference sequence). J lost 6 bases, V lost 0 bases, and 5 bases had no gene match. CDR3 length: 16 residues.

The gene calls are TRBV30 and TRBJ2-2; D remains ambiguous. Germline V gene data show CDR1 as GTSNPN and CDR2 as SVGIG (reference sequence). The CDR3 contains 13 residues. V gave up 2 bases and J gave up 0 bases, with 4 bases separating them. CDR3 DNA: TGTGCCTGGAGTTGGCCGAACACCGGGGAGCTGTTTTTT. Its protein product is CAWSWPNTGELFF.

V is TRBV10-1 and J is TRBJ2-5; D remains ambiguous. CDR3 size: 13 residues. In germline, CDR1 is WNHNN, CDR2 SYGVQD (reference sequence). Trimming cost V 3 bases and J 0 bases, with 5 bases left between them. The CDR3 bases are TGCGCCAGCAGTGATGGTCACCAAGAGACCCAGTACTTC. Its translation: CASSDGHQETQYF.

The sample holds one count of this clone. This chain joins TRBV10-3 and TRBJ2-1; D perhaps matches TRBD1 (6 bases). With 0 bases removed from V and 9 bases from J, the gap between germline ends came to 18 bases. Germline V gene sequence: CDR1 ENHRY, CDR2 SYGVKD. This CDR3 is built from 16 residues. Here the CDR3 DNA reads TGTGCCATCAGTGAGTCGACTGGGGGCGCGAGTGGTGAGCAGTTCTTC. Translated, it gives CAISESTGGASGEQFF.

The gene calls are TRBV7-2 and TRBJ2-5; D is unresolved. Trimming cost V 5 bases and J 5 bases, with 12 bases left between them. CDR3 length equals 13 residues. The germline gives CDR1 SGHTA, CDR2 FQGNSA. The CDR3 DNA reads as TGTGCCAGCAGCGCAAACCTGGGGGAGACCCAGTACTTC. Its translation: CASSANLGETQYF.

This clone has a single count. J is TRBJ1-1 and V is TRBV6-1; possible D gene TRBD1, 5 bases. The CDR3 is made up of 13 amino acids. Germline V gene lookup returns CDR1 MNHNS and CDR2 SASEGT. The ends were cut back, 5 bases at V and 3 bases at J, with 10 bases in the middle. The CDR3 DNA reads as TGTGCCAGCAGTCGGGTCAGGGACACTGAAGCTTTCTTT. This gives the protein CASSRVRDTEAFF.